Shown below are 2 T cell receptor beta chains from a single sample sequenced in a study of human T cells and chemical hapten exposure. TCRdb fed the RACE reads into MiXCR, producing one record per CDR3 protein. The data hold tens of thousands of distinct CDR3 sequences, with around 10% observed a single time. The sample's time point: patch test 1, 2 weeks after DPC sensitization. Stated treatment: therapeutic diphenylcyclopropenone sensitization with weekly scalp DPC. The sample here was whole blood, taken in connection with sensitization to the hapten diphenylcyclopropenone (DPC). These TCRs come from a woman aged 50 to 65 with alopecia areata. Some clones in this sample may be carry-over from other donors' samples.

Ten or more counts support this clonotype. V usage is TRBV12-3 or TRBV12-4 and J usage is TRBJ1-1; D not resolved. CDR3 length: 14 residues. The germline V and J ends were trimmed by 6 bases and 0 bases, with 11 bases remaining between them. This chain's CDR3 is CASRKGIMNTEAFF. CDR3 bases: TGTGCCAGCAGAAAGGGAATTATGAACACTGAAGCTTTCTTT.

The chain recombines TRBV7-6 with TRBJ1-3; D gene uncertain. This CDR3 is 17 amino acids long. Per the germline V gene, CDR1 is SGHVS and CDR2 is FNYEAQ. Trimming shortened V by 0 bases and J by 4 bases, and 16 bases separated the two germline ends. This CDR3 reads CASSLATDSTGGNTIYF. The CDR3 region has the DNA TGTGCCAGCAGCTTAGCAACAGACTCTACCGGAGGAAACACCATATATTTT.